A single sample is the source of the 19 T cell receptor beta chains below, sequenced in a study of T-cell reconstitution after alpha-beta-depleted transplantation in children (dated by TCRdb to 2016 to 2018). The library was prepared using PCR. Sequencing used an Illumina HiSeq 2500. TCR library preparation used molecular barcoding, with unique molecular identifiers applied to normalize quantification of the TCRbeta repertoire. TCRdb passed the public sequencing reads through fastp at Q25 and MiXCR, retaining productive beta sequences. Each CDR3 protein gets just one entry, which takes the most common genes and DNA from the rows behind it. The sample profile shows about 60,000 distinct CDR3 sequences; roughly 46% of them were found once. The leading ten clones occupy nearly 98% of the sample. The sample's treatment or condition, from its label and the paper: allogeneic hematopoietic cell transplantation with graft depleted of TCRalphabeta T cells and CD19 B cells.

The specimen was PBMCs, mostly from graft donor cells, collected 360 days after TCRalphabeta/CD19-depleted stem cell transplant. These TCRs come from a male patient younger than 18 who had a stem cell transplant for acute lymphoblastic leukemia, so the T cells may come from the graft donor.

This clonotype showed up just a few times. J is TRBJ2-7 and V is TRBV6-5; 10 bases fit TRBD1. Germline V gene data show CDR1 as MNHEY and CDR2 as SVGAGI. The CDR3 consists of 15 residues. The V gene end was trimmed by 2 bases and the J gene end by 3 bases; junction bases not matched to a gene: 4. This CDR3 reads CASSYTGTGDYEQYF. DNA for the CDR3: TGTGCCAGCAGTTACACCGGGACAGGGGACTACGAGCAGTACTTC.

This clonotype turned up a few times. The chain employs TRBV25-1 and TRBJ2-7; D ambiguous. Germline loops: CDR1 MGHDK, CDR2 SYGVNS. The CDR3 consists of 11 residues. V lost 4 bases and J 0 bases, leaving 1 base between the germline ends. CDR3 DNA: TGTGCCAGCAGTGGCTCCTACGAGCAGTACTTC. Translating it yields CASSGSYEQYF.

The V and J genes are TRBV5-1 and TRBJ1-4, with 7 bases that match TRBD1. V was clipped by 4 bases and J by 4 bases; unmatched bases: 1. Germline lookup yields CDR1 SGHRS and CDR2 YFSETQ. The CDR3 length is 13 residues. The CDR3 spells CASSRGLNEKLFF. The CDR3 nucleotides are TGCGCCAGCAGCAGGGGGCTTAATGAAAAACTGTTTTTT.

A few counts support this clonotype. The chain combines TRBV4-1 with TRBJ2-3; D gene ambiguous. CDR1 and CDR2 (germline): MGHRA, YSYEKL. The germline V and J ends were trimmed by 1 base and 1 base, with 9 bases remaining between them. CDR3 length: 15 amino acids. The CDR3 sequence is CASSQGLTRTDTQYF. The CDR3 DNA reads TGCGCCAGCAGCCAAGGCTTGACCCGCACAGATACGCAGTATTTT.

This clonotype showed up just a few times. The rearrangement links TRBV20-1 to TRBJ1-2; 7 bases align to TRBD1. This CDR3 comprises 15 residues. CDR1 is DFQATT and CDR2 is SNEGSKA in the germline V gene (reference sequence). J was trimmed by 4 bases and V by 0 bases; bases with no gene match: 8. The CDR3 region is CSARDPLTGTYGYTF. The DNA for the CDR3 is TGCAGTGCTAGAGATCCCTTGACAGGGACCTATGGCTACACCTTC.

This chain uses TRBV18 with TRBJ1-5; the D gene is possibly TRBD1 (5 bases). The V gene's germline CDR1 is KGHSH and CDR2 LQKENI. The V end was cut by 6 bases, the J end by 2 bases, with 14 bases between. The CDR3 is made up of 15 amino acids. CDR3 region: CASSKEGSGNQPQHF. The CDR3, as DNA: TGTGCCAGCTCTAAGGAGGGGTCGGGCAATCAGCCCCAGCATTTT. The variable domain in full, with the rest retrieved from reference TRBV18 and TRBJ1-5, is NAGVMQNPRHLVRRRGQEARLRCSPMKGHSHVYWYRQLPEEGLKFMVYLQKENIIDESGMPKERFSAEFPKEGPSILRIQQVVRGDSAAYFCASSKEGSGNQPQHFGDGTRLSIL.

The V and J genes are TRBV9 and TRBJ2-7; TRBD2 matches 9 bases. With V trimmed by 5 bases and J by 3 bases, 6 bases remained unmatched. Germline assignment: CDR1 SGDLS and CDR2 YYNGEE. CDR3 length equals 14 residues. CDR3 bases: TGTGCCAGCAGTACTAGCGGGCGAAACTACGAGCAGTACTTC. Amino acid sequence: CASSTSGRNYEQYF.

This clonotype was detected only a few times. This rearrangement joins TRBV7-3 to TRBJ2-6; D not resolved. The CDR3 is made up of 15 amino acids. Looked up from germline, CDR1 is SGHTA and CDR2 is FQGTGA. V was trimmed by 5 bases and J by 0 bases, leaving 8 bases between them. This chain's CDR3 is CASSNSVSGANVLTF. The DNA for the CDR3 is TGTGCCAGCAGCAACAGTGTCTCTGGGGCCAACGTCCTGACTTTC.

The V and J genes are TRBV2 and TRBJ1-6, with 11 nucleotides matching TRBD1. V dropped 6 bases and J dropped 9; count of bases not matched to a gene: 10. This CDR3 has 16 amino acids. Germline CDR1 SNHLY, CDR2 FYNNEI. The CDR3 nucleotides are TGTGCCAGCAGCCGCCCGGACAGGGGGCAAATTTCACCCCTCCACTTT. Its protein is CASSRPDRGQISPLHF.

The J gene is TRBJ1-1, the V gene TRBV24-1; D is possibly TRBD1 (5 bases). The CDR3 is 18 residues long. Germline V gene data show CDR1 as KGHDR and CDR2 as SFDVKD. The V end was cut by 1 base, the J end by 0 bases, with 17 bases between. The CDR3 sequence: CATSDFTGRDEMNTEAFF. In nucleotides, the CDR3 is TGTGCCACCAGTGATTTTACGGGGCGAGATGAAATGAACACTGAAGCTTTCTTT.

This clonotype was detected a few times. This sequence joins TRBV5-1 and TRBJ2-2; the D is unclear. Germline CDR1 and CDR2: SGHRS and YFSETQ. The V gene lost 5 bases and the J gene lost 6 bases, with 14 bases spanning the gap. The CDR3 sequence is 14 residues long. CDR3 in DNA: TGCGCCAGCAGGGACGGCACTAACTCCGGGGAGCTGTTTTTT. This gives the protein CASRDGTNSGELFF.

V usage is TRBV12-3 or TRBV12-4 and J usage is TRBJ2-7, with D unresolved. The CDR3 runs 14 residues. V was pared by 2 bases and J by 1 base, with 9 bases between. CDR3 loop: CASSLPGQSYEQYF. Here the CDR3 DNA reads TGTGCCAGCAGTTTACCGGGTCAGTCCTACGAGCAGTACTTC.

V gene TRBV5-1 combines with J gene TRBJ2-1; no reliable D call. V was shortened by 0 bases and J by 4 bases, with 20 bases between the two germline ends. This CDR3 is built from 18 residues. From germline, CDR1 is SGHRS and CDR2 YFSETQ. Here the CDR3 DNA reads TGCGCCAGCAGCTTGGTAATTGTGGTCAGTCTGGAGTACAATGAGCAGTTCTTC. It codes for CASSLVIVVSLEYNEQFF.

This clonotype was detected a few times. V and J are TRBV20-1 and TRBJ2-3; 7 bases agree with TRBD2. J was trimmed by 4 bases and V by 5 bases; bases with no gene match: 12. Germline CDR1 is DFQATT and CDR2 is SNEGSKA (reference sequence). This CDR3 has 15 residues. CDR3 sequence reads: CSAWGGTDVADTQYF. DNA of the CDR3: TGCAGTGCTTGGGGAGGGACCGATGTTGCAGATACGCAGTATTTT.

The chain uses TRBV28 and TRBJ1-4; D not resolved. The germline gives CDR1 MDHEN, CDR2 SYDVKM. The CDR3 sequence is 19 residues long. Between the trimmed V and J ends, which lost 3 bases and 0 bases, there was a span of 20 bases. CDR3: CASSFSMDLRRATNEKLFF. CDR3 sequence (DNA): TGTGCCAGCAGTTTCAGCATGGACCTCCGAAGGGCAACTAATGAAAAACTGTTTTTT.

This clonotype was counted only a few times. V usage is TRBV10-3 and J usage is TRBJ2-1; D call uncertain. There are 15 residues in the CDR3. Germline CDR1 ENHRY, CDR2 SYGVKD. Trimming took 6 bases from V and 0 from J, leaving 12 bases between them. DNA of the CDR3: TGTGCCATCAGGATTGCAGAACACTCCTACAATGAGCAGTTCTTC. Protein sequence: CAIRIAEHSYNEQFF.

The sample holds a few counts of this clonotype. The J gene is TRBJ2-1, the V gene TRBV21-1; the D call TRBD1 from the table was never checked on the DNA. TRBV21-1 counts as a pseudogene. The CDR3 sequence is 19 residues long. DNA for the CDR3: TGTGCCAGCAGCATCCATCCTGTTACCCTACCCCCTGAGTACAATGAGCAGTTCTTC. It is translated as CASSIHPVTLPPEYNEQFF.

This clonotype was seen only a few times. The rearrangement uses TRBV20-1 and TRBJ2-5, with D hard to call. The V gene's germline CDR1 is DFQATT and CDR2 SNEGSKA (reference sequence). Deletions cut 0 bases from V and 4 bases from J, with 3 bases between. CDR3 length: 11 residues. CDR3 sequence: CSARDGETQYF. The CDR3, as DNA: TGCAGTGCTAGAGACGGAGAGACCCAGTACTTC.

The V gene is TRBV4-2, the J gene TRBJ2-3; 9 nucleotides line up with TRBD2. V gave up 0 bases and J gave up 5 bases; unmatched junction bases: 6. CDR3 length: 16 residues. Germline V CDR1 and CDR2: LGHNA, YNFKEQ. The CDR3: CASSQEQAGGGDTQYF. Written as DNA, the CDR3 is TGTGCCAGCAGCCAAGAACAAGCGGGAGGCGGAGATACGCAGTATTTT.